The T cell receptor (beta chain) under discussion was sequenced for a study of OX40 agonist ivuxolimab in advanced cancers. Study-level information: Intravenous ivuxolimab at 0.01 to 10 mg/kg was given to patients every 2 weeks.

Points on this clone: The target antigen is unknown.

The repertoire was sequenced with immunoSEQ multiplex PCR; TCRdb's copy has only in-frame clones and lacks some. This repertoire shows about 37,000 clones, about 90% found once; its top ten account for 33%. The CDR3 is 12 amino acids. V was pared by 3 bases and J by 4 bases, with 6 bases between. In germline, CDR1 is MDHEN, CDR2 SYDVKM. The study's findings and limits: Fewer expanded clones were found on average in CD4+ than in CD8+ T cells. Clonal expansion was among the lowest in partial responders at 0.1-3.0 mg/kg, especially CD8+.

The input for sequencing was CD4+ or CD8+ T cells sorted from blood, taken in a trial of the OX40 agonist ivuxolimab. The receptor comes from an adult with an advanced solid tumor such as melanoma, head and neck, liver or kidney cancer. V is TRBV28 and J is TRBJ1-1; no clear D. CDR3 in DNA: TGTGCCAGCAGTTTCCCGGCCACTGAAGCTTTCTTT. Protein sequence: CASSFPATEAFF. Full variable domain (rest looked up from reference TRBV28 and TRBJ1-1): DVKVTQSSRYLVKRTGEKVFLECVQDMDHENMFWYRQDPGLGLRLIYFSYDVKMKEKGDIPEGYSVSREKKERFSLILESASTNQTSMYLCASSFPATEAFFGQGTRLTVV.